This entry lists 32 T cell receptor beta chains sequenced from one sample in a study of OX40 agonist ivuxolimab in advanced cancers. The method was immunoSEQ multiplex PCR; TCRdb's version includes in-frame clones alone and lacks a portion of them. The sample records about 110,000 clones, roughly 89% being singletons. This specimen was CD4+ or CD8+ T cells sorted from blood, taken in a trial of the OX40 agonist ivuxolimab. The source is an adult with an advanced solid tumor such as melanoma, head and neck, liver or kidney cancer.

The rearrangement uses TRBV6-1 and TRBJ2-7; possibly TRBD2 for D (5 bases). The CDR3 runs 14 residues. The germline V gene encodes CDR1 MNHNS and CDR2 SASEGT. Trimming stripped 5 bases from V and 7 bases from J, with 18 bases between. The CDR3 DNA reads as TGTGCCAGCAGTATATTCCGGAGGACGGGTGAGCAGTACTTC. Its protein product is CASSIFRRTGEQYF.

This chain joins TRBV30 and TRBJ1-2; D gene unclear. Germline V CDR1 and CDR2: GTSNPN, SVGIG (reference sequence). V was trimmed by 2 bases and J by 8 bases, leaving 18 bases between them. The CDR3 has 14 amino acids. CDR3 sequence (DNA): TGTGCCTGGAGTAAGAACGACGGCGTTTCGGGCTACACCTTC. Its protein product is CAWSKNDGVSGYTF. The whole variable domain, remainder taken from reference TRBV30 and TRBJ1-2, is SQTIHQWPATLVQPVGSPLSLECTVEGTSNPNLYWYRQAAGRGLQLLFYSVGIGQISSEVPQNLSASRPQDRQFILSSKKLLLSDSGFYLCAWSKNDGVSGYTFGSGTRLTVV.

The chain combines TRBV5-1 with TRBJ2-7; D possibly uses TRBD1 or TRBD2 (6 bases each). V lost 0 bases and J 7 bases, leaving 17 bases between the germline ends. Per germline, CDR1 SGHRS and CDR2 YFSETQ. The CDR3 is 15 residues long. CDR3: CASSLGGTRPEEQYF. For the CDR3, the DNA is TGCGCCAGCAGCTTGGGCGGGACACGCCCGGAGGAGCAGTACTTC.

The genes are TRBV30 and TRBJ1-4; 10 bases map to TRBD1. The V gene end was trimmed by 4 bases and the J gene end by 4 bases; junction bases not matched to a gene: 15. The length of the CDR3 is 18 residues. CDR1 and CDR2 (germline): GTSNPN, SVGIG (reference sequence). CDR3 sequence: CAWTSRRDRGRINEKLFF. As DNA, the CDR3 is TGTGCCTGGACCTCGAGACGGGACAGGGGACGTATTAATGAAAAACTGTTTTTT.

The genes are TRBV6-1 and TRBJ1-1, with D unresolved. There are 16 residues in the CDR3. Trimming removed 3 bases from V and 5 bases from J, with 19 bases in between. CDR1 and CDR2 (germline): MNHNS, SASEGT. The CDR3 DNA reads TGTGCCAGCAGTGACAGGACGGGTTCGATTGTGACTGAAGCTTTCTTT. It specifies CASSDRTGSIVTEAFF.

The chain links TRBV18 to TRBJ2-5; 8 bases map to TRBD1. Germline V CDR1 and CDR2: KGHSH, LQKENI. The V gene end was trimmed by 3 bases and the J gene end by 3 bases; junction bases not matched to a gene: 6. The CDR3 extends over 15 amino acids. CDR3: CASSPWTGKEETQYF. The CDR3 DNA reads TGTGCCAGCTCACCTTGGACAGGGAAGGAAGAGACCCAGTACTTC. The complete variable domain, with remaining parts taken from reference TRBV18 and TRBJ2-5, reads NAGVMQNPRHLVRRRGQEARLRCSPMKGHSHVYWYRQLPEEGLKFMVYLQKENIIDESGMPKERFSAEFPKEGPSILRIQQVVRGDSAAYFCASSPWTGKEETQYFGPGTRLLVL.

J is TRBJ2-1 and V is TRBV9; 10 bases agree with TRBD2. Germline CDR1 and CDR2: SGDLS and YYNGEE. This CDR3 contains 16 residues. The ends lost 4 bases at V and 6 bases at J; junction bases unmatched: 10. CDR3 sequence: CASSPQLAGVINEQFF. CDR3 DNA: TGTGCCAGCAGCCCTCAGCTAGCGGGAGTGATCAATGAGCAGTTCTTC.

The rearrangement links TRBV7-2 to TRBJ2-2; 13 bases are shared with TRBD2. Germline V gene lookup returns CDR1 SGHTA and CDR2 FQGNSA. The length of the CDR3 is 16 residues. J was trimmed by 8 bases and V by 5 bases; bases with no gene match: 8. CDR3 loop: CASSPTSGRAGGELFF. The DNA for the CDR3 is TGTGCCAGCAGCCCCACTAGCGGGAGGGCCGGTGGGGAGCTGTTTTTT.

The J gene is TRBJ2-7, the V gene TRBV6-6, with 13 positions matching TRBD2. Germline CDR1 MNHNY, CDR2 SVGAGI (reference sequence). There are 15 residues in the CDR3. V lost 6 bases to trimming and J lost 3 bases; unmatched junction nucleotides: 5. In DNA, the CDR3 is TGTGCCAGCAGAACCGGGACTAGCGGGGTCTACGAGCAGTACTTC. Translated: CASRTGTSGVYEQYF.

This rearrangement joins TRBV5-1 to TRBJ2-3, with D perhaps matching TRBD1 (5 bases). V lost 1 base and J lost 5, with 11 bases in between. Germline V gives CDR1 SGHRS, CDR2 YFSETQ. The CDR3 extends over 14 amino acids. The CDR3 DNA follows: TGCGCCAGCAGCTTGAACAGGAGTGGAGATACGCAGTATTTT. This encodes CASSLNRSGDTQYF.

The chain links TRBV6-1 to TRBJ1-1; 7 nucleotides align to TRBD1. The germline gives CDR1 MNHNS, CDR2 SASEGT. CDR3 size: 14 residues. With 7 bases clipped from V and 5 bases from J, the junction kept 10 bases outside the gene matches. The CDR3 DNA reads as TGTGCCAGCAACGAAAGGGGGCGGGGTACTGAAGCTTTCTTT. This gives the protein CASNERGRGTEAFF.

V usage is TRBV4-3 and J usage is TRBJ1-3; no definite D call. V lost 1 base and J 4 bases, leaving 5 bases between the germline ends. CDR3 length: 13 residues. CDR1 and CDR2 from the germline V gene are LGHNA and YSLEER. The CDR3 DNA sequence: TGCGCCAGCAGCCAAGCGTCCGGAAACACCATATATTTT. This translates into CASSQASGNTIYF.

This CDR3 reads CASSQADRPNQPQHF. Here the CDR3 DNA reads TGCGCCAGCAGCCAGGCGGACAGGCCCAATCAGCCCCAGCATTTT. The J gene is TRBJ1-5, the V gene TRBV4-1, with 7 bases lining up with TRBD1. Trimming removed 3 bases from V and 3 bases from J; junction bases left unmatched: 5. Germline V gives CDR1 MGHRA, CDR2 YSYEKL. The CDR3 has 15 residues.

This chain links TRBV10-3 with TRBJ2-6; D remains unclear. The germline gives CDR1 ENHRY, CDR2 SYGVKD. This CDR3 contains 14 residues. With 0 bases removed from V and 13 bases from J, the gap between germline ends came to 13 bases. CDR3 nucleotide sequence: TGTGCCATCAGTGAGTCCCCGGGCCGTCCTGTCCTGACTTTC. Protein sequence: CAISESPGRPVLTF.

This clone has just a few counts. This sequence joins TRBV7-9 and TRBJ2-6; TRBD1 matches 7 bases. Germline CDR1 SEHNR, CDR2 FQNEAQ (reference sequence). The CDR3 sequence is 15 residues long. V lost 6 bases, J lost 2 bases, and 4 bases stayed unmatched. The CDR3 loop is CASRNTGAGANVLTF. CDR3 nucleotides: TGTGCCAGCAGGAATACAGGGGCTGGGGCCAACGTCCTGACTTTC.

This clone was seen more than once but under ten times. This chain joins TRBV18 and TRBJ1-5; no firm D call. This CDR3 spans 12 amino acids. V was cut by 4 bases and J by 5 bases, with 6 bases left in between. Per the germline V gene, CDR1 is KGHSH and CDR2 is LQKENI. The CDR3 here is CASSLSDQPQHF. The DNA of the CDR3 is TGTGCCAGCTCACTTTCGGATCAGCCCCAGCATTTT. The variable domain in full, completed from reference TRBV18 and TRBJ1-5, reads NAGVMQNPRHLVRRRGQEARLRCSPMKGHSHVYWYRQLPEEGLKFMVYLQKENIIDESGMPKERFSAEFPKEGPSILRIQQVVRGDSAAYFCASSLSDQPQHFGDGTRLSIL.

This clone appeared once. The chain carries TRBV6-5 and TRBJ1-5; no clear D. The V end lost 2 bases, the J end lost 4 bases, and 9 bases lay between the germline ends. CDR1 and CDR2 (germline): MNHEY, SVGAGI. CDR3 size: 14 residues. The CDR3, as DNA: TGTGCCAGCAGTTACGGCCAGGAAAATCAGCCCCAGCATTTT. Amino acids: CASSYGQENQPQHF.

The chain carries TRBV6-1 and TRBJ2-1, with TRBD1 matching over 9 bases. The CDR3 is 17 residues long. Germline-derived CDR1 and CDR2 are MNHNS and SASEGT. V gave up 3 bases and J gave up 2 bases; unmatched junction bases: 8. CDR3 protein: CASSEDRTGVAYNEQFF. In nucleotides, the CDR3 is TGTGCCAGCAGTGAGGACAGGACAGGGGTGGCCTACAATGAGCAGTTCTTC.

J is TRBJ1-2 and V is TRBV7-6; D unresolved. CDR3 length: 13 amino acids. V was cut by 2 bases and J by 7 bases, with 11 bases left in between. Germline V gene lookup returns CDR1 SGHVS and CDR2 FNYEAQ. The DNA of the CDR3 is TGTGCCAGCAGCTTAAGACCCAGGAGTGGCTACACCTTC. Encoded protein: CASSLRPRSGYTF.

The chain combines TRBV7-2 with TRBJ1-3; D call uncertain. V lost 5 bases, J lost 1 base, and 9 bases lay in between. The germline V gene has CDR1 SGHTA and CDR2 FQGNSA. The CDR3 length is 14 residues. Written as DNA, the CDR3 is TGTGCCAGCAGCCTCGACGCTTCTGGAAACACCATATATTTT. It is translated as CASSLDASGNTIYF.

The chain couples TRBV18 to TRBJ2-1, with D maybe TRBD2 (6 bases). V shed 3 bases and J shed 2 bases, with 11 bases lying between them. Germline CDR1 is KGHSH and CDR2 is LQKENI. This CDR3 comprises 15 residues. CDR3 region: CASSPLANTYNEQFF. CDR3 nucleotides: TGTGCCAGCTCACCGCTAGCGAACACCTACAATGAGCAGTTCTTC.

This chain links TRBV27 with TRBJ2-1; D may be TRBD2 (6 bases). Germline V gene data show CDR1 as MNHEY and CDR2 as SMNVEV (reference sequence). V lost 2 bases and J lost 6, with 23 bases in between. There are 18 residues in the CDR3. The CDR3 DNA reads as TGTGCCAGCAGTTTAAGGGTGGGCGTAGCGGTGGGGGGCAATGAGCAGTTCTTC. Residues: CASSLRVGVAVGGNEQFF.

The genes are TRBV18 and TRBJ1-6; 10 bases align to TRBD1. With 0 bases clipped from V and 9 bases from J, the junction kept 5 bases outside the gene matches. The germline V gene has CDR1 KGHSH and CDR2 LQKENI. The CDR3 runs 16 residues. The CDR3 region has the DNA TGTGCCAGCTCACCACCAACGGGACAGGGGACTTCACCCCTCCACTTT. Its translation is CASSPPTGQGTSPLHF.

This clone occurred once. CDR3 DNA: TGTGCCTGGAGTGTACAGGGGGGCTGGATAGCTGAAGCTTTCTTT. Translated: CAWSVQGGWIAEAFF. V and J are TRBV30 and TRBJ1-1; TRBD1 matches 8 bases. Germline V gene lookup returns CDR1 GTSNPN and CDR2 SVGIG (reference sequence). V lost 0 bases and J lost 6; bases outside the gene matches: 9. The CDR3 totals 15 residues.

The chain joins TRBV11-2 to TRBJ2-7; 8 nucleotides match TRBD2. The V gene end was trimmed by 4 bases and the J gene end by 3 bases; junction bases not matched to a gene: 8. Germline V gene lookup returns CDR1 SGHAT and CDR2 FQNNGV. This CDR3 has 15 residues. CDR3 region: CASSSHSGESYEQYF. The CDR3 nucleotides read TGTGCCAGCAGCTCGCATAGCGGGGAAAGCTACGAGCAGTACTTC.

The gene calls are TRBV7-2 and TRBJ2-7; D possibly corresponds to TRBD1 (5 bases). V lost 4 bases and J lost 6, with 13 bases in between. Germline V CDR1 and CDR2: SGHTA, FQGNSA. The CDR3 sequence is 13 residues long. CDR3 loop: CASSWGTTGEQYF. The DNA of the CDR3 is TGTGCCAGCAGCTGGGGCACAACAGGCGAGCAGTACTTC. The whole variable domain, remainder taken from reference TRBV7-2 and TRBJ2-7, is GAGVSQSPSNKVTEKGKDVELRCDPISGHTALYWYRQSLGQGLEFLIYFQGNSAPDKSGLPSDRFSAERTGGSVSTLTIQRTQQEDSAVYLCASSWGTTGEQYFGPGTRLTVT.

The J gene is TRBJ1-5, the V gene TRBV6-5; D gene ambiguous. V was cut by 2 bases and J by 0 bases, with 5 bases left in between. The CDR3 extends over 14 amino acids. Germline V CDR1 and CDR2: MNHEY, SVGAGI. The CDR3 bases are TGTGCCAGCAGTTACCGCTATAGCAATCAGCCCCAGCATTTT. Translation: CASSYRYSNQPQHF.

This sequence joins TRBV15 and TRBJ2-7; 8 bases map to TRBD1. V lost 3 bases, J lost 2 bases, and 6 bases stayed unmatched. CDR3 length: 15 residues. Germline V CDR1 and CDR2: LNHNV, YYDKDF (reference sequence). The CDR3 DNA reads TGTGCCACCAGCAGGGACAGGGTGCAAACCTACGAGCAGTACTTC. It yields the protein CATSRDRVQTYEQYF.

This clone has only one observation. This chain links TRBV6-6 with TRBJ2-5, with a tentative D call TRBD2 (5 bases). V lost 0 bases and J lost 5, with 13 bases in between. The CDR3 runs 15 residues. The germline CDR1 and CDR2 sequences are MNHNY and SVGAGI (reference sequence). CDR3 protein: CASSYSSLAGETQYF. CDR3 DNA sequence: TGTGCCAGCAGTTACTCGAGTCTAGCCGGTGAGACCCAGTACTTC.

V is TRBV6-1 and J is TRBJ2-2; D is ambiguous. V lost 1 base and J 2 bases, leaving 5 bases between the germline ends. CDR1 is MNHNS and CDR2 is SASEGT in the germline V gene. The CDR3 totals 14 residues. The DNA of the CDR3 is TGTGCCAGCAGTGAAGTTGGAAACACCGGGGAGCTGTTTTTT. It yields the protein CASSEVGNTGELFF.

The chain recombines TRBV27 with TRBJ2-1, with D perhaps matching TRBD1 (8 bases). Germline V gene data show CDR1 as MNHEY and CDR2 as SMNVEV (reference sequence). Deletions cut 6 bases from V and 9 bases from J, with 30 bases between. This CDR3 spans 18 amino acids. The CDR3 spells CASSRTGGGPRLFGEQFF. The CDR3 DNA reads TGTGCCAGCAGCCGTACAGGGGGAGGGCCCAGGCTGTTCGGTGAGCAGTTCTTC.

This chain links TRBV4-3 with TRBJ1-2; 7 nucleotides match TRBD1. The CDR3 extends over 16 amino acids. The germline gives CDR1 LGHNA, CDR2 YSLEER. V gave up 1 base and J gave up 7 bases; unmatched junction bases: 12. The CDR3 loop is CASSQGYRQGTFGYTF. DNA for the CDR3: TGCGCCAGCAGCCAAGGTTATCGACAGGGAACTTTTGGCTACACCTTC.